Listed here are 13 T cell receptor beta chains from one sample, sequenced in a study of blood T cells in healthy people across ages. A sample-barcoded 5' primer and a J-beta primer mix were used in a second PCR of about 7 to 12 cycles. TCRdb called the 5' RACE reads again in MiXCR, with one record for every CDR3 protein. The sample shows 550,000 to 700,000 distinct CDR3 sequences, roughly 29% of them seen only once. The material sequenced was blood. These receptor sequences come from a woman aged 65 to 85 in good health.

This clonotype came up a few times. The CDR3 loop is CASSQTLTSPGELFF. The CDR3 coding sequence is TGTGCCAGCAGCCAGACCCTGACTAGCCCCGGGGAGCTGTTTTTT. The V gene is TRBV9, the J gene TRBJ2-2; 7 nucleotides agree with TRBD2. With V trimmed by 4 bases and J by 6 bases, 9 bases remained unmatched. CDR1 and CDR2 (germline): SGDLS, YYNGEE. This CDR3 has 15 residues.

This clonotype came up a few times. This chain joins TRBV25-1 and TRBJ2-5; 8 nucleotides match TRBD1. Germline V gene lookup returns CDR1 MGHDK and CDR2 SYGVNS. With 3 bases clipped from V and 5 bases from J, the junction kept 5 bases outside the gene matches. This CDR3 comprises 14 residues. In DNA, the CDR3 is TGTGCCAGCAGTGAGACAGGGGTTGGCGAGACCCAGTACTTC. Protein product: CASSETGVGETQYF.

This clonotype was observed a few times. The rearrangement uses TRBV18 and TRBJ2-7, with 8 bases identical to TRBD1. J was trimmed by 3 bases and V by 5 bases; bases with no gene match: 6. Germline V gene lookup returns CDR1 KGHSH and CDR2 LQKENI. The CDR3 contains 14 residues. The CDR3 is CASSSGQGLYEQYF. The CDR3 nucleotides are TGTGCCAGCTCATCCGGACAGGGACTCTACGAGCAGTACTTC. The entire variable domain, with the rest obtained from reference TRBV18 and TRBJ2-7, is as follows: NAGVMQNPRHLVRRRGQEARLRCSPMKGHSHVYWYRQLPEEGLKFMVYLQKENIIDESGMPKERFSAEFPKEGPSILRIQQVVRGDSAAYFCASSSGQGLYEQYFGPGTRLTVT.

This chain uses TRBV20-1 with TRBJ1-1; D is unclear. V was pared by 3 bases and J by 0 bases, with 11 bases between. This CDR3 contains 14 residues. In germline, CDR1 is DFQATT, CDR2 SNEGSKA (reference sequence). The CDR3 DNA follows: TGCAGTGCTAGCTCCGCGGCTGTGAACACTGAAGCTTTCTTT. Amino acids: CSASSAAVNTEAFF.

This clonotype was picked up a small number of times. The V call is TRBV6-1, the J call TRBJ1-5; 11 positions match TRBD1. The V gene's germline CDR1 is MNHNS and CDR2 SASEGT. Trimming removed 6 bases from V and 3 bases from J; junction bases left unmatched: 4. The CDR3 contains 15 residues. CDR3 region: CASRRDRGNNQPQHF. As DNA, the CDR3 is TGTGCCAGCAGGAGGGACAGGGGGAACAATCAGCCCCAGCATTTT.

This clonotype was seen only a few times. The V and J genes are TRBV20-1 and TRBJ2-5; the D gene could be TRBD1 or TRBD2 (5 bases each). CDR3 length equals 12 residues. Deletions cut 6 bases from V and 1 base from J, with 9 bases between. Looked up from germline, CDR1 is DFQATT and CDR2 is SNEGSKA (reference sequence). CDR3: CSAWGTQETQYF. CDR3 DNA sequence: TGCAGTGCCTGGGGGACCCAAGAGACCCAGTACTTC.

This clonotype was detected only a few times. The chain employs TRBV5-1 and TRBJ2-7; D is uncertain. V lost 5 bases to trimming and J lost 2 bases, with 14 bases between them. CDR3 length: 14 amino acids. CDR1 is SGHRS, CDR2 YFSETQ, per germline. The CDR3 DNA follows: TGCGCCAGCAGTTACGGACGGCCCACCTACGAGCAGTACTTC. The encoded protein is CASSYGRPTYEQYF.

This clonotype was detected a few times. The chain couples TRBV12-3 or TRBV12-4 to TRBJ2-4, with TRBD2 matching 15 bases. The CDR3 sequence is 19 residues long. Losses at the gene ends were 4 bases for V and 0 bases for J; bases not matched to a gene: 7. CDR3 in DNA: TGTGCCAGCAGTTCGGGACTAGCGGGGGGTGGACTAGCCAAAAACATTCAGTACTTC. Translated, it gives CASSSGLAGGGLAKNIQYF.

This clonotype was counted a few times. The gene calls are TRBV12-3 or TRBV12-4 and TRBJ1-4; tentatively, D is TRBD1 (6 bases). This CDR3 contains 16 residues. Between the trimmed V and J ends, which lost 6 bases and 0 bases, there was a span of 14 bases. The CDR3 bases are TGTGCCAGCAGACGCCTCAGGGGCGCAACTAATGAAAAACTGTTTTTT. Translating it yields CASRRLRGATNEKLFF.

This clonotype was observed a few times. The rearrangement uses TRBV5-1 and TRBJ2-5; a possible D gene is TRBD1 (5 bases). This CDR3 has 14 amino acids. Trimming left V 2 bases short and J 0 bases short, with 8 bases between. The germline V gene encodes CDR1 SGHRS and CDR2 YFSETQ. CDR3 bases: TGCGCCAGCAGCTTCGTGACAGACCAAGAGACCCAGTACTTC. Translating gives CASSFVTDQETQYF. The full variable domain, rest sourced from reference TRBV5-1 and TRBJ2-5, is KAGVTQTPRYLIKTRGQQVTLSCSPISGHRSVSWYQQTPGQGLQFLFEYFSETQRNKGNFPGRFSGRQFSNSRSEMNVSTLELGDSALYLCASSFVTDQETQYFGPGTRLLVL.

The rearrangement links TRBV13 to TRBJ1-4; D gene unclear. Trimming shortened V by 5 bases and J by 2 bases, and 15 bases separated the two germline ends. The CDR3 spans 16 residues. Germline V gene data show CDR1 as PRHDT and CDR2 as FYEKMQ (reference sequence). CDR3 protein: CASSPNGGSTNEKLFF. DNA of the CDR3: TGTGCCAGCAGCCCTAATGGAGGCTCGACTAATGAAAAACTGTTTTTT.

The rearrangement joins TRBV12-3 or TRBV12-4 to TRBJ1-2, with D tentatively TRBD1 (5 bases). CDR3 length equals 19 residues. V lost 4 bases to trimming and J lost 1 base, with 25 bases between them. The CDR3 DNA sequence: TGTGCCAGCAGTTACGCTTACCCAACCGGGACGCAATTTAACTATGGCTACACCTTC. Translation gives CASSYAYPTGTQFNYGYTF.

The chain has TRBV3-1 and TRBJ2-5; TRBD1 aligns across 7 bases. Germline-derived CDR1 and CDR2 are LGHDT and YNNKEL (reference sequence). This CDR3 comprises 15 residues. Losses at the gene ends were 8 bases for V and 5 bases for J; bases not matched to a gene: 14. The CDR3 region is CASSQKYARGETQYF. The CDR3 coding sequence is TGTGCCAGCTCTCAAAAGTACGCCAGGGGGGAGACCCAGTACTTC.